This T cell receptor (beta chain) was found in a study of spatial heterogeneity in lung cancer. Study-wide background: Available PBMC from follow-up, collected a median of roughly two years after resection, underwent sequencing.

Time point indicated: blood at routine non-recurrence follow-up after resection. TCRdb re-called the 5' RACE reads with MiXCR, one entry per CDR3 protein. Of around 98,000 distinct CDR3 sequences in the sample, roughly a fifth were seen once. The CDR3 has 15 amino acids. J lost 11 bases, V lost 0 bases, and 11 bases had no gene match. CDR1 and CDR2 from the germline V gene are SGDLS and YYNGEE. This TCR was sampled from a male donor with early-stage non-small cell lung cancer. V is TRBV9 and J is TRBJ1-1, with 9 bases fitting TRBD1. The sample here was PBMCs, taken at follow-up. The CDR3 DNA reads TGTGCCAGCAGCGTAGAAGGGACAGGGACTGAAGAGGCTTTCTTT. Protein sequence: CASSVEGTGTEEAFF.